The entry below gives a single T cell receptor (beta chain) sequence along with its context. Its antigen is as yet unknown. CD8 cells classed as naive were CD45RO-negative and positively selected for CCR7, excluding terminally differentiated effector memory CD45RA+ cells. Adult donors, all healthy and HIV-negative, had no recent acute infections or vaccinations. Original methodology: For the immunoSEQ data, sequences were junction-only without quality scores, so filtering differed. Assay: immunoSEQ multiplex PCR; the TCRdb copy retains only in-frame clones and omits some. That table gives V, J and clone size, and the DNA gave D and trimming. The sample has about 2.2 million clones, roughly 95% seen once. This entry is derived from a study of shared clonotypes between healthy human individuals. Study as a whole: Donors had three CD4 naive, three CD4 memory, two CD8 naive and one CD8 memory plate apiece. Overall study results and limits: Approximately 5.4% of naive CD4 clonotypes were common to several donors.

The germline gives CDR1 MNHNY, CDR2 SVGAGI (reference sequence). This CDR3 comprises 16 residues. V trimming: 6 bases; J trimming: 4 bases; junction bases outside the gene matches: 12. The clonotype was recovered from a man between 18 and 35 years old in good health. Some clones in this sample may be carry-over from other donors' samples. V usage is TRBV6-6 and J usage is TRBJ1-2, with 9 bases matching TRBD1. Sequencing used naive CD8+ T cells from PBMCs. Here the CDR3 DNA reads TGTGCCAGCAGCCACTCCAACAGGGGGCGGGCCTATGGCTACACCTTC. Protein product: CASSHSNRGRAYGYTF.